Listed below are T cell receptor beta chains from one sample, sequenced in a study of T-cell reconstitution after alpha-beta-depleted transplantation in children. TCRdb independently ran MiXCR on the PCR reads; one entry per CDR3 protein. The repertoire includes 300,000 to 400,000 distinct CDR3 sequences, 15% to 20% of them detected once, and roughly two fifths sits in the top ten. Source: PBMCs, mostly from graft donor cells, taken 360 days after TCRalphabeta/CD19-depleted stem cell transplant. These receptors all come from a male patient aged 2 to 9 who had a stem cell transplant for acute lymphoblastic leukemia, so the T cells may come from the graft donor. The conserved cysteine and the conserved F or W are not part of the CDR3 here.

TRBV6-1 | ASNDYWEASTDTQY
TRBV3-1 | ASSHLAGGKDNEQF
TRBV12-3/TRBV12-4 | ASSFEAHNTGELF
TRBV9 | ASSGLGRLNTGELF
TRBV29-1 | SVEVVSDRGGQPQH
TRBV10-3 | AISEETHYTDTQY
TRBV5-1 | ASSLDAADTQY
TRBV7-2 | ASSSMGGRNSYEQY
TRBV7-2 | ASSLVDGQTQY
TRBV12-3/TRBV12-4 | ASSLFGFYEQY
TRBV12-3/TRBV12-4 | ASSFRGASNEKLF
TRBV28 | ASSSGVGGYT
TRBV7-2 | ASSLDRWDEAF
TRBV12-3/TRBV12-4 | ASSLSWSYNEQF
TRBV28 | ASSFPSFYEQY
TRBV12-3/TRBV12-4 | ASSGRGPNQPQH
TRBV2 | ASSFDRGLLYEQY
TRBV20-1 | SARDPRYTEAF
TRBV12-3/TRBV12-4 | ASSLTSGVPLNTGELF
TRBV3-1 | ASRGQERINEQF
TRBV12-3/TRBV12-4 | ASSLVGTPVGTQY
TRBV28 | ASSSYVPLDQETQY
TRBV28 | ASSLIQGNYDGYT
TRBV4-1 | ASSQDRGRGQTYEQY
TRBV7-2 | ASSLVRLHPTDTQY
TRBV19 | ASSIRLAVHNEQF
TRBV12-3/TRBV12-4 | ASSPHLNYYGYT
TRBV12-3/TRBV12-4 | ASLAENTGELF
TRBV4-1 | ASSHLGRSYNEQF
TRBV11-2 | ASSFPGTRTDTQY
TRBV4-1 | ASSQDHPVYEQY
TRBV28 | ASSFEGSTDTQY
TRBV7-9 | ASSLNDRENTGELF
TRBV28 | ASTHRRGRPSSYNEQF
TRBV20-1 | SAPAPGLAGQY
TRBV6-4 | ASRTVLKGLAPTRPYEQY
TRBV5-1 | ASRGAESEGQY
TRBV4-2 | ASRGPSTDTQY
TRBV20-1 | SAKTGGDYEQY
TRBV19 | ASSISGTGYSYNEQF
TRBV7-9 | ASTPLGGRANEQF
TRBV6-2/TRBV6-3 | ASSRRNNEQF
TRBV5-1 | ASSLATQGVSYNEQF
TRBV2 | ASTEGVYTDTQY
TRBV20-1 | SAGGTGINQPQH
TRBV7-9 | ASRVPGLAAYNEQF